The next 28 T cell receptor beta chains were all read from a single sample in a study of blood T cell repertoires in COVID-19. Sequenced by immunoSEQ multiplex PCR; TCRdb stores in-frame clones only, minus some. The sample includes about 210,000 clones, 85% of them seen just once. Sequenced sample: PBMCs or T cells enriched from blood (not recorded which). These receptors all come from a man aged 40-49 years who had recovered from COVID-19.

The chain links TRBV29-1 to TRBJ1-2; a weak D match, TRBD1 (5 bases). V lost 2 bases to trimming and J lost 8 bases, with 18 bases between them. Germline V lookup: CDR1 SQVTM, CDR2 ANQGSEA. The CDR3 contains 14 residues. The CDR3 nucleotides read TGCAGCGTTGAAAGGTCACAGGCCGTCTCCGGCTACACCTTC. Translation gives CSVERSQAVSGYTF.

In its sample, this clone was seen a few times. The gene calls are TRBV7-2 and TRBJ1-2, with D possibly TRBD1 on 5 matching bases. Germline V gives CDR1 SGHTA, CDR2 FQGNSA. V was trimmed by 5 bases and J by 10 bases, leaving 17 bases between them. The CDR3 runs to 13 residues. CDR3 sequence reads: CASSPGQITVYTF. The CDR3 nucleotides read TGTGCCAGCAGCCCAGGACAAATTACTGTCTACACCTTC. The whole variable domain, filled in from reference TRBV7-2 and TRBJ1-2, reads GAGVSQSPSNKVTEKGKDVELRCDPISGHTALYWYRQSLGQGLEFLIYFQGNSAPDKSGLPSDRFSAERTGGSVSTLTIQRTQQEDSAVYLCASSPGQITVYTFGSGTRLTVV.

The gene calls are TRBV27 and TRBJ1-2; 8 bases agree with TRBD1. Germline trimming cut 4 bases from V and 6 bases from J; bases unmatched to any gene: 7. Germline V gene lookup returns CDR1 MNHEY and CDR2 SMNVEV (reference sequence). The CDR3 runs to 14 residues. For the CDR3, the DNA is TGTGCCAGCAGTTCTCTCAGGGGGCGAGATGGCTACACCTTC. This sequence encodes CASSSLRGRDGYTF.

The chain combines TRBV19 with TRBJ2-1; 8 bases fit TRBD2. Germline CDR1 and CDR2: LNHDA and SQIVND (reference sequence). The CDR3 covers 12 residues. With V trimmed by 7 bases and J by 13 bases, 9 bases remained unmatched. This CDR3 is CASTIGGGGQFF. In nucleotides, the CDR3 is TGTGCCAGTACCATCGGGGGGGGTGGACAGTTCTTC. The entire variable domain, with the rest obtained from reference TRBV19 and TRBJ2-1, is as follows: DGGITQSPKYLFRKEGQNVTLSCEQNLNHDAMYWYRQDPGQGLRLIYYSQIVNDFQKGDIAEGYSVSREKKESFPLTVTSAQKNPTAFYLCASTIGGGGQFFGPGTRLTVL.

The chain carries TRBV11-2 and TRBJ1-5; unclear D gene. The length of the CDR3 is 15 residues. The ends were cut back, 0 bases at V and 3 bases at J, with 9 bases in the middle. CDR1 is SGHAT, CDR2 FQNNGV, per germline. In nucleotides, the CDR3 is TGTGCCAGCAGCTTAGATCCGGGATTCAATCAGCCCCAGCATTTT. It yields the protein CASSLDPGFNQPQHF.

CDR3 region: CASSLLGILGTGNQPQHF. CDR3 in DNA: TGTGCCAGCAGTTTATTGGGTATTCTCGGGACAGGGAATCAGCCCCAGCATTTT. The chain employs TRBV27 and TRBJ1-5; the match to TRBD1 covers 9 bases. V lost 1 base to trimming and J lost 4 bases; unmatched junction nucleotides: 11. The CDR3 extends over 18 amino acids. The germline CDR1 and CDR2 sequences are MNHEY and SMNVEV (reference sequence).

The chain carries TRBV7-2 and TRBJ2-7; 8 bases map to TRBD1. The V gene's germline CDR1 is SGHTA and CDR2 FQGNSA. The junction had 6 bases not matched to a gene; V was cut back by 3 bases and J by 2 bases. The CDR3 is made up of 15 amino acids. The CDR3 bases are TGTGCCAGCAGCTTCGCCCCGGGACAGGCCTACGAGCAGTACTTC. It encodes CASSFAPGQAYEQYF. The complete variable domain, with remaining parts taken from reference TRBV7-2 and TRBJ2-7, reads GAGVSQSPSNKVTEKGKDVELRCDPISGHTALYWYRQSLGQGLEFLIYFQGNSAPDKSGLPSDRFSAERTGGSVSTLTIQRTQQEDSAVYLCASSFAPGQAYEQYFGPGTRLTVT.

The table lists this clone with a few counts. This sequence joins TRBV27 and TRBJ2-7; TRBD1 matches 10 bases. The V gene's germline CDR1 is MNHEY and CDR2 SMNVEV (reference sequence). CDR3 length equals 14 residues. The V gene end was trimmed by 8 bases and the J gene end by 5 bases; junction bases not matched to a gene: 9. In DNA form, the CDR3 reads TGTGCCAGCGGGAGGGACAGGGGTTCCCACGAGCAGTACTTC. It translates to CASGRDRGSHEQYF.

This chain links TRBV30 with TRBJ1-2; 10 nucleotides align to TRBD1. CDR3 length: 13 residues. The V gene end was trimmed by 5 bases and the J gene end by 3 bases; junction bases not matched to a gene: 3. Germline V gives CDR1 GTSNPN, CDR2 SVGIG (reference sequence). The CDR3 region has the DNA TGTGCCTGGGGGACAGGGGTTCACTATGGCTACACCTTC. It encodes CAWGTGVHYGYTF. Full variable domain (outside the CDR3, taken from reference TRBV30 and TRBJ1-2): SQTIHQWPATLVQPVGSPLSLECTVEGTSNPNLYWYRQAAGRGLQLLFYSVGIGQISSEVPQNLSASRPQDRQFILSSKKLLLSDSGFYLCAWGTGVHYGYTFGSGTRLTVV.

This clone was seen only a few times. This rearrangement joins TRBV19 to TRBJ1-3; TRBD1 might be the D (5 bases). Per the germline V gene, CDR1 is LNHDA and CDR2 is SQIVND (reference sequence). The CDR3 has 15 residues. The V and J ends lost 3 bases and 0 bases respectively, with 9 bases between them. The CDR3: CASSINRGSGNTIYF. Here the CDR3 DNA reads TGTGCCAGTAGTATTAATAGGGGCTCTGGAAACACCATATATTTT.

The table lists this clone with a few counts. The rearrangement joins TRBV19 to TRBJ2-2; 12 bases are a match to TRBD2. The J segment lost 6 bases and the V segment lost 3 bases, leaving 8 bases of the junction unmatched. The CDR3 contains 17 residues. CDR1 and CDR2 from the germline V gene are LNHDA and SQIVND (reference sequence). The CDR3 coding sequence is TGTGCCAGTAGTATCCTCCTAGCGGGAGGGCCAGCCGGGGAGCTGTTTTTT. As protein: CASSILLAGGPAGELFF.

The J gene is TRBJ2-7, the V gene TRBV28; 13 nucleotides match TRBD2. The CDR3 covers 17 residues. J lost 2 bases, V lost 5 bases, and 9 bases had no gene match. Germline V gene sequence: CDR1 MDHEN, CDR2 SYDVKM. CDR3 nucleotide sequence: TGTGCCAGCAGTACAAGGACTAGCGGGAGTTATCCCTACGAGCAGTACTTC. It is translated as CASSTRTSGSYPYEQYF.

A single count supports this clone. The chain joins TRBV4-1 to TRBJ2-7; 10 bases are a match to TRBD1. The CDR3 spans 12 residues. The J segment lost 12 bases and the V segment lost 3 bases, leaving 5 bases of the junction unmatched. Germline assignment: CDR1 MGHRA and CDR2 YSYEKL. CDR3 nucleotide sequence: TGCGCCAGCAGCCAGGACAGGGGGGAATTGTACTTC. This sequence encodes CASSQDRGELYF.

The chain has TRBV13 and TRBJ1-2; no firm D call. From germline, CDR1 is PRHDT and CDR2 FYEKMQ (reference sequence). The CDR3 contains 13 residues. V shed 5 bases and J shed 4 bases, with 11 bases lying between them. The chain's CDR3 is CASSPRDFYGYTF. Written as DNA, the CDR3 is TGTGCCAGCAGCCCCAGAGACTTCTATGGCTACACCTTC. The full variable domain, completed using reference TRBV13 and TRBJ1-2, is AAGVIQSPRHLIKEKRETATLKCYPIPRHDTVYWYQQGPGQDPQFLISFYEKMQSDKGSIPDRFSAQQFSDYHSELNMSSLELGDSALYFCASSPRDFYGYTFGSGTRLTVV.

The genes are TRBV10-3 and TRBJ1-1; 8 nucleotides line up with TRBD1. This CDR3 has 16 amino acids. The trim removed 5 bases at V and 4 bases at J, leaving 12 bases unmatched. The germline gives CDR1 ENHRY, CDR2 SYGVKD. CDR3 DNA sequence: TGTGCCATCAGTCATAGTCGGACAGGGTATTCCACTGAAGCTTTCTTT. Protein product: CAISHSRTGYSTEAFF.

The genes are TRBV4-1 and TRBJ2-7; 7 nucleotides align to TRBD2. The germline gives CDR1 MGHRA, CDR2 YSYEKL. Trimming took 4 bases from V and 0 from J; bases not matched to a gene: 6. This CDR3 is 15 amino acids long. DNA for the CDR3: TGCGCCAGCAGCCTAGAGCGGGGAAGCTCCTACGAGCAGTACTTC. This gives the protein CASSLERGSSYEQYF.

The CDR3 DNA is TGCGCCAGCAGCCCCTCGACAGGGGGCGCCGACTATGGCTACACCTTC. This gives the protein CASSPSTGGADYGYTF. The rearrangement uses TRBV5-1 and TRBJ1-2; TRBD1 aligns across 10 bases. This CDR3 is built from 16 residues. The junction had 9 bases not matched to a gene; V was cut back by 4 bases and J by 3 bases. Germline CDR1 SGHRS, CDR2 YFSETQ.

The V call is TRBV30, the J call TRBJ1-6; the D gene is possibly TRBD1 (6 bases). Trimming left V 0 bases short and J 10 bases short, with 10 bases between. The CDR3 totals 13 residues. Looked up from germline, CDR1 is GTSNPN and CDR2 is SVGIG (reference sequence). CDR3 bases: TGTGCCTGGAGTGTCCAGGGGAGATCACCCCTCCACTTT. This translates into CAWSVQGRSPLHF. Combining the CDR3 with reference TRBV30 and TRBJ1-6 gives the whole variable domain SQTIHQWPATLVQPVGSPLSLECTVEGTSNPNLYWYRQAAGRGLQLLFYSVGIGQISSEVPQNLSASRPQDRQFILSSKKLLLSDSGFYLCAWSVQGRSPLHFGNGTRLTVT.

The chain uses TRBV12-3 or TRBV12-4 and TRBJ1-2, with a possible D match to TRBD1 (6 bases). This CDR3 region has 12 residues. The V gene lost 4 bases and the J gene lost 6 bases, with 9 bases spanning the gap. The CDR3 spells CASSSTGHGYTF. CDR3 coding DNA: TGTGCCAGCAGTTCAACAGGGCATGGCTACACCTTC.

This chain joins TRBV11-2 and TRBJ2-7, with 10 bases aligning to TRBD1. The CDR3 is 15 residues long. V shed 5 bases and J 5 bases; nucleotides not matched to a gene: 9. Germline V gives CDR1 SGHAT, CDR2 FQNNGV. For the CDR3, the DNA is TGTGCCAGCAGCCATCCGGGACAGGGGATCCACGAGCAGTACTTC. It is translated as CASSHPGQGIHEQYF.

The chain recombines TRBV28 with TRBJ1-1; no firm D call. Germline CDR1 MDHEN, CDR2 SYDVKM. V lost 10 bases to trimming and J lost 5 bases, with 5 bases between them. CDR3 length: 9 amino acids. CDR3 in amino acids: CATGTEAFF. The CDR3 coding sequence is TGTGCCACCGGGACTGAAGCTTTCTTT.

This clone was recorded once. The genes are TRBV5-5 and TRBJ2-5; TRBD2 aligns across 8 bases. The CDR3 is 17 residues long. The ends lost 6 bases at V and 5 bases at J; junction bases unmatched: 18. Per the germline V gene, CDR1 is SGHKS and CDR2 is YYEKEE (reference sequence). CDR3 in DNA: TGTGCCAGCACCCAACGAGGACTAGCTCTCGTCGGGGAGACCCAGTACTTC. Translating gives CASTQRGLALVGETQYF.

Written as DNA, the CDR3 is TGTGCTAGTGCCCTCGGGCAGGGGGGCAATCAGCCCCAGCATTTT. Translation gives CASALGQGGNQPQHF. V and J are TRBV12-5 and TRBJ1-5, with TRBD1 identical over 7 bases. CDR3 length equals 15 residues. Trimming cost V 7 bases and J 2 bases; bases outside gene matches: 8. Germline V gene data show CDR1 as LGHNT and CDR2 as FRNRAP.

The gene calls are TRBV7-2 and TRBJ1-1; TRBD1 agrees at 9 bases. Trimming at V came to 0 bases and at J to 3 bases, leaving 8 bases not matched to a gene. This CDR3 contains 17 residues. CDR1 SGHTA and CDR2 FQGNSA come from the germline V gene. The CDR3 DNA is TGTGCCAGCAGCTTAGCCTGGGGACAGGGCTTGGACACTGAAGCTTTCTTT. Translation gives CASSLAWGQGLDTEAFF.

The chain couples TRBV5-1 to TRBJ2-2, with D perhaps matching TRBD2 (5 bases). Trimming left V 4 bases short and J 2 bases short, with 6 bases between. This CDR3 region has 13 residues. Per the germline V gene, CDR1 is SGHRS and CDR2 is YFSETQ. CDR3 in amino acids: CASSDYNTGELFF. DNA of the CDR3: TGCGCCAGCAGCGACTATAACACCGGGGAGCTGTTTTTT.

The rearrangement links TRBV19 to TRBJ2-6; D call uncertain. This CDR3 contains 17 residues. The V gene lost 2 bases and the J gene lost 1 base, with 12 bases spanning the gap. Germline V gene sequence: CDR1 LNHDA, CDR2 SQIVND (reference sequence). In DNA form, the CDR3 reads TGTGCCAGTAGTATAACGCGGCGGATGTCTGGGGCCAACGTCCTGACTTTC. Translated, it gives CASSITRRMSGANVLTF.

This chain joins TRBV7-8 and TRBJ2-1; 9 positions agree with TRBD1. This CDR3 region has 14 residues. J gave up 2 bases and V 8 bases, and 4 bases lay outside the gene matches. From germline, CDR1 is SGHVS and CDR2 FQNEAQ. In nucleotides, the CDR3 is TGTGCCAGCGGGGACAGGGTGGCCTACAATGAGCAGTTCTTC. This sequence encodes CASGDRVAYNEQFF.

The chain recombines TRBV5-1 with TRBJ2-2; possibly TRBD2 for D (5 bases). There are 15 residues in the CDR3. With 4 bases removed from V and 3 bases from J, the gap between germline ends came to 13 bases. Germline CDR1 reads SGHRS; CDR2 reads YFSETQ. CDR3: CASSLRGFDTGELFF. The DNA for the CDR3 is TGCGCCAGCAGCCTACGGGGTTTCGACACCGGGGAGCTGTTTTTT.